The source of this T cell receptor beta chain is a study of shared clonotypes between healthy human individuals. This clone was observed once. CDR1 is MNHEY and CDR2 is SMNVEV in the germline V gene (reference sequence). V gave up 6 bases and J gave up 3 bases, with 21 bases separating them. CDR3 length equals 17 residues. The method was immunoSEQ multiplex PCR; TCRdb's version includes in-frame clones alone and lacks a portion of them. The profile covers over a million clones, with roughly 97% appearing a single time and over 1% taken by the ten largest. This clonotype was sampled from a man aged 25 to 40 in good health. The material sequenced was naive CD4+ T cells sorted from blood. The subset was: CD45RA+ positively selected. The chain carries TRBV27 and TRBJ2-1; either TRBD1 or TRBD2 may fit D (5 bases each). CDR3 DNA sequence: TGTGCCAGCAGCTCACTGACCGGGACGGGGATCTACAATGAGCAGTTCTTC. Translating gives CASSSLTGTGIYNEQFF.